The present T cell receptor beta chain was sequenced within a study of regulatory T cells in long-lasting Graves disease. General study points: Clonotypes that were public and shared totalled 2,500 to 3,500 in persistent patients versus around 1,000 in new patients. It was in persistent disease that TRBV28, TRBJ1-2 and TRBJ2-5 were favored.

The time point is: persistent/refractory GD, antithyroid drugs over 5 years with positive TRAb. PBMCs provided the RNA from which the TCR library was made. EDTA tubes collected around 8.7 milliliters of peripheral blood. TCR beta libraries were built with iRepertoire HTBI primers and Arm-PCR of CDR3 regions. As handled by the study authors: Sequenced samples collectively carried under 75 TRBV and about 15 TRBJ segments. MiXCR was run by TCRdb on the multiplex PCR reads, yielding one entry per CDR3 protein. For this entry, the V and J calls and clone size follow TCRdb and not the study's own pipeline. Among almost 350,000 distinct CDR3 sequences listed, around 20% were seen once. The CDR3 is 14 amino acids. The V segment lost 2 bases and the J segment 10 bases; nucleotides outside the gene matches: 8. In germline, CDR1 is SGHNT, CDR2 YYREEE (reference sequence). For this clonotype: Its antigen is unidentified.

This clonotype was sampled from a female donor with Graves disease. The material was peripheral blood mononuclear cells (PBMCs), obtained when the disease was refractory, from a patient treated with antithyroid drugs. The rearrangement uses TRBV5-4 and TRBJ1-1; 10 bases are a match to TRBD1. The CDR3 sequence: CASSLPGQGTGAFF. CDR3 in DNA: TGTGCCAGCAGCTTACCGGGACAGGGGACCGGAGCTTTCTTT. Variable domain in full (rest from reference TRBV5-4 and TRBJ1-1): ETGVTQSPTHLIKTRGQQVTLRCSSQSGHNTVSWYQQALGQGPQFIFQYYREEENGRGNFPPRFSGLQFPNYSSELNVNALELDDSALYLCASSLPGQGTGAFFGQGTRLTVV.